The present entry profiles one T cell receptor (beta chain) with its context. This record belongs to a study of blood T cell repertoires in COVID-19. Study details: Researchers got acute and convalescent COVID-19 samples from the United States, Italy and Spain. From T cells, B-cell-depleted T cells, or PBMCs came the material, which was cDNA or gDNA.

Per germline, CDR1 MNHEY and CDR2 SVGEGT. Trimming took 0 bases from V and 3 from J; bases not matched to a gene: 4. This CDR3 is built from 15 residues. Patients in Seattle were enrolled during active infection, then followed longitudinally. Assay: immunoSEQ multiplex PCR; the TCRdb copy retains only in-frame clones and omits some. The table records 220,000 or so clones, 86% of them present only once. The receptor was derived from a woman aged 50 to 60 with COVID-19, enrolled during active disease. The specimen sequenced was peripheral blood. The J gene is TRBJ1-2, the V gene TRBV6-2 or TRBV6-3, with TRBD1 matching 7 bases. The chain's CDR3 is CASSYSTGDHYGYTF. In DNA, the CDR3 is TGTGCCAGCAGTTACTCCACAGGGGATCACTATGGCTACACCTTC.